The entry below gives a single T cell receptor (beta chain) sequence along with its context. Its antigen is not known. This sample was included in a study of PD-L1 blockade in urothelial cancer. Study context: Patients started atezolizumab in the mid-2010s, 1,200 mg intravenously every 3 weeks. Male patients with bladder-origin urothelial cancer numbered about nine tenths of the roughly 29.

Here immunoSEQ multiplex PCR was the method, and the copy in TCRdb shows in-frame clones only, minus some. The sample consists of about 80,000 clones, approximately 86% of them appearing once. Regarding the study as a whole: Blood TCR clonality below the median before treatment was a predictor of better survival.

This CDR3 has 17 residues. The V gene lost 0 bases and the J gene lost 1 base, with 10 bases spanning the gap. Germline V gives CDR1 LNHNV, CDR2 YYDKDF (reference sequence). Sequencing was performed on PBMCs, taken around atezolizumab (anti-PD-L1) treatment. The rearrangement links TRBV15 to TRBJ2-6, with D possibly TRBD2 on 5 matching bases. The clonotype originates from a woman in her seventies with urothelial cancer. CDR3 sequence: CATSREAPGSGANVLTF. The CDR3 nucleotides are TGTGCCACCAGCAGAGAAGCCCCGGGATCTGGGGCCAACGTCCTGACTTTC.